A selection of T cell receptor beta chains follows, all from one sample in a study of blood T cells in healthy people across ages. Each CDR3 protein gets one entry after TCRdb re-called the 5' RACE reads with MiXCR. Of 760,000 or so distinct CDR3 sequences detected, just under 25% appear once; the ten largest clones hold 9.4%. This same sample was also taken into another study, of T cells of mothers and their children.

Specimen: blood. These receptors came from a boy aged 5-17 years in good health. Both conserved end residues are part of each CDR3. Each record gives: J gene, clone size, D gene, V gene, CDR3 protein, CDR3 DNA. A D gene is named only where the DNA matches it firmly. Size values are once, few and many counts, or a class for expanded clones, and some rows have none.

TRBJ1-1	NA	NA	TRBV20-1	CSARPRGDGNTEAFF	TGCAGTGCTAGGCCCAGGGGAGACGGGAACACTGAAGCTTTCTTT
TRBJ1-3	few	NA	TRBV12-3/TRBV12-4	CANRRASGNTIYF	TGTGCCAATCGTCGGGCCTCTGGAAACACCATATATTTT
TRBJ1-2	NA	NA	TRBV20-1	CSALRGEGDNYGYTF	TGCAGTGCCTTGAGGGGGGAGGGGGATAACTATGGCTACACCTTC
TRBJ1-2	NA	NA	TRBV20-1	CSARGDIGGYTF	TGCAGTGCTAGGGGGGACATTGGTGGCTACACCTTC
TRBJ2-7	many	NA	TRBV29-1	CSVGTLSYEQYF	TGCAGCGTTGGTACACTCTCCTACGAGCAGTACTTC
TRBJ2-7	NA	NA	TRBV5-1	CASSEPGISYEQYF	TGCGCCAGCAGTGAACCGGGGATCTCCTACGAGCAGTACTTC
TRBJ2-7	few	NA	TRBV28	CASSIAGSREQYF	TGTGCCAGCAGTATCGCGGGGAGCCGCGAGCAGTACTTC
TRBJ2-7	NA	NA	TRBV3-1	CASSPRQRSSYEQYF	TGTGCCAGCAGCCCCCGACAGCGAAGCTCCTACGAGCAGTACTTC
TRBJ2-5	once	NA	TRBV10-3	CATDRGGMREQYF	TGTGCCACCGACAGGGGAGGGATGAGGGAGCAGTACTTC
TRBJ1-1	NA	NA	TRBV7-2	CASSLTDGGYTEAFF	TGTGCCAGCAGCTTAACAGACGGGGGCTATACTGAAGCTTTCTTT
TRBJ2-7	NA	NA	TRBV25-1	CASSGTLVYEQYF	TGTGCCAGCAGCGGGACACTGGTTTACGAGCAGTACTTC
TRBJ2-1	NA	TRBD2	TRBV15	CATSRPGLAGNEQFF	TGTGCCACCAGCAGGCCGGGACTAGCGGGCAATGAGCAGTTCTTC
TRBJ2-3	NA	NA	TRBV3-1	CASSQENPDTQYF	TGTGCCAGCAGCCAAGAAAACCCAGATACGCAGTATTTT
TRBJ1-2	NA	NA	TRBV7-2	CASSSMDGDYGYTF	TGTGCCAGCAGCTCGATGGACGGGGACTATGGCTACACCTTC
TRBJ2-7	few	NA	TRBV5-1	CASSAPSEVQYF	TGCGCCAGCAGCGCGCCATCCGAGGTGCAGTACTTC
TRBJ2-1	few	NA	TRBV7-8	CASSLDGEEGYNEQFF	TGTGCCAGCAGCTTAGATGGGGAGGAGGGGTACAATGAGCAGTTCTTC
TRBJ2-5	NA	TRBD1	TRBV7-9	CASSLEPWDRQRGETQYF	TGTGCCAGCAGCTTAGAGCCCTGGGACAGGCAAAGGGGAGAGACCCAGTACTTC
TRBJ1-1	few	NA	TRBV12-5	CASGPKGYTEAFF	TGTGCTAGTGGTCCCAAGGGTTACACTGAAGCTTTCTTT
TRBJ2-5	NA	NA	TRBV6-1	CASREWAQETQYF	TGTGCCAGCAGGGAGTGGGCCCAAGAGACCCAGTACTTC
TRBJ1-1	few	NA	TRBV10-3	CAISEGKNGALAEAFF	TGTGCCATCAGTGAAGGGAAGAATGGGGCTCTGGCTGAAGCTTTCTTT
TRBJ2-2	few	NA	TRBV28	CASSLSAGNTGELFF	TGTGCCAGCAGTTTATCCGCGGGAAACACCGGGGAGCTGTTTTTT
TRBJ2-1	NA	NA	TRBV4-3	CASSQDWGTRGSSYNEQFF	TGCGCCAGCAGCCAAGATTGGGGGACCAGGGGAAGCTCCTACAATGAGCAGTTCTTC
TRBJ2-7	NA	TRBD1	TRBV12-3/TRBV12-4	CASSLGQEYYEQYF	TGTGCCAGCAGTCTGGGACAGGAGTACTACGAGCAGTACTTC
TRBJ2-5	NA	NA	TRBV11-2	CASSSSTREQYF	TGTGCCAGCAGCTCCAGCACCAGAGAGCAGTACTTC
TRBJ2-5	NA	NA	TRBV6-5	CASSYWLGSEEAQYF	TGTGCCAGCAGTTACTGGTTGGGGAGCGAGGAGGCCCAGTACTTC
TRBJ2-6	NA	NA	TRBV21-1	CASSKGGRASGANVLTF	TGTGCCAGCAGCAAAGGCGGGAGGGCATCCGGGGCCAACGTCCTGACTTTC
TRBJ2-7	NA	NA	TRBV10-3	CAISEGDGNYEQYF	TGTGCCATCAGTGAGGGGGACGGAAACTACGAGCAGTACTTC
TRBJ1-3	NA	TRBD1	TRBV29-1	CSVKQGSGNTIYF	TGCAGCGTCAAACAGGGGTCAGGAAACACCATATATTTT
TRBJ2-4	NA	NA	TRBV12-3/TRBV12-4	CASTWGGLGNIQYF	TGTGCCAGCACTTGGGGGGGGCTAGGGAACATTCAGTACTTC
TRBJ2-1	few	TRBD2	TRBV3-1	CASSQDSPPGGHNEQFF	TGTGCCAGCAGCCAAGATTCCCCCCCGGGAGGGCATAATGAGCAGTTCTTC
TRBJ2-3	NA	NA	TRBV7-2	CASSRSRPDTQYF	TGTGCCAGCAGCCGCAGTCGGCCAGATACGCAGTATTTT
TRBJ2-5	NA	NA	TRBV14	CASSHLGRETQYF	TGTGCCAGCAGCCACCTGGGGCGGGAGACCCAGTACTTC
TRBJ1-1	NA	NA	TRBV9	CASSVEGALSGEAFF	TGTGCCAGCAGCGTAGAAGGGGCACTCAGTGGTGAAGCTTTCTTT
TRBJ2-1	many	NA	TRBV7-9	CASSFGRPNNEQFF	TGTGCCAGCAGCTTTGGGCGGCCTAACAATGAGCAGTTCTTC
TRBJ1-2	few	TRBD1	TRBV4-2	CASSKTPGTGGIRMWGYTF	TGTGCCAGCAGCAAGACGCCCGGGACAGGGGGAATTAGGATGTGGGGCTACACCTTC
TRBJ2-1	few	TRBD2	TRBV3-1	CASRRLAGGNEQFF	TGTGCCAGCCGGCGACTAGCGGGGGGTAATGAGCAGTTCTTC
TRBJ2-7	NA	NA	TRBV28	CASRSGEPYEQYF	TGTGCCAGCAGGTCAGGGGAACCCTACGAGCAGTACTTC
TRBJ1-5	few	NA	TRBV27	CASSLSGGAGNQPQHF	TGTGCCAGCAGTTTATCGGGGGGCGCGGGCAATCAGCCCCAGCATTTT
TRBJ2-7	NA	TRBD2	TRBV10-3	CAISDQTSDEQYF	TGTGCCATCAGTGATCAAACTAGCGACGAGCAGTACTTC
TRBJ1-5	NA	NA	TRBV28	CASSFAGRSTWRPQHF	TGTGCCAGCAGTTTCGCGGGACGGTCTACGTGGAGGCCCCAGCATTTT
TRBJ2-2	NA	NA	TRBV5-6	CASSSWTGELFF	TGTGCCAGCAGCTCTTGGACCGGGGAGCTGTTTTTT
TRBJ2-5	few	NA	TRBV12-3/TRBV12-4	CASSTGRETQYF	TGTGCCAGCAGCACCGGTCGGGAGACCCAGTACTTC
TRBJ2-1	NA	TRBD2	TRBV20-1	CSARLAGSGEQFF	TGCAGTGCTAGACTAGCGGGGTCCGGGGAGCAGTTCTTC
TRBJ2-5	NA	NA	TRBV20-1	CSARIGGRETQYF	TGCAGTGCTAGGATCGGGGGGCGGGAGACCCAGTACTTC
TRBJ2-7	NA	NA	TRBV4-1	CASSQVLAGPEQYF	TGCGCCAGCAGCCAAGTTTTGGCGGGTCCCGAGCAGTACTTC
TRBJ2-3	NA	TRBD2	TRBV7-2	CTSSLQRGITDTQYF	TGTACCAGCAGCTTGCAGCGGGGGATAACAGATACGCAGTATTTT
TRBJ2-5	NA	NA	TRBV7-2	CASSLRYATVETQYF	TGTGCCAGCAGCTTACGGTACGCGACTGTGGAGACCCAGTACTTC
TRBJ2-7	NA	TRBD2	TRBV12-3/TRBV12-4	CASSRTSGRSEQYF	TGTGCCAGCAGTCGGACTAGCGGGAGATCCGAGCAGTACTTC
TRBJ2-5	few	NA	TRBV27	CASSLSWTDETQYF	TGTGCCAGCAGTTTATCGTGGACAGATGAGACCCAGTACTTC